Ten or more counts support the clone carrying this T cell receptor (beta chain). The antigen remains undetermined. Building the TCR beta libraries relied on iRepertoire HTBI primers, and CDR3 regions underwent Arm-PCR. TCRdb reprocessed the multiplex PCR reads with MiXCR, giving one entry per CDR3 protein. Of approximately 470,000 distinct CDR3 sequences in the sample, 15% to 20% were seen once. The V gene lost 7 bases and the J gene lost 6 bases, with 20 bases spanning the gap. CDR1 is SGHRS and CDR2 is YFSETQ in the germline V gene. The CDR3 extends over 14 amino acids. This specimen comes from a study of regulatory T cells in long-lasting Graves disease. Study in general: Graves' patients, newly diagnosed, had taken antithyroid drugs under 3 months. General observations from the study: Persistent disease samples used TRBV28, TRBJ1-2 and TRBJ2-5 preferentially.

Specified time point: newly diagnosed GD, antithyroid drugs for less than 3 months. Following extraction of RNA from PBMCs, that RNA was used to make the TCR library. A further study also used this sample, focusing on T cells in Graves' hyperthyroidism and ophthalmopathy. This second report adds: Patients aged 18 to 65 had newly diagnosed hyperthyroidism lasting under 2 months.

The sequenced sample was peripheral blood mononuclear cells (PBMCs), obtained at new diagnosis, from a patient treated with antithyroid drugs. The gene calls are TRBV5-1 and TRBJ2-7, with TRBD1 as a possible D gene (6 bases). The clonotype comes from a man aged 35-49 years with Graves disease. The CDR3 loop is CASRLSGTTLEQYF. CDR3 bases: TGCGCCAGCCGACTATCCGGGACAACCCTCGAGCAGTACTTC.